The present T cell receptor (beta chain) was sequenced within a study of OX40 agonist ivuxolimab in advanced cancers. Patients who had autoimmune disease history or got systemic immunosuppression were left out. Study results and caveats: Circulating CD4+ and CD8+ T cells showed clonal expansion by week 6 at 0.1 to 3.0 mg/kg. Clonal expansion in partial responders at 0.1-3.0 mg/kg ranked among the lowest.

Data came from immunoSEQ multiplex PCR; TCRdb stores just in-frame clones and leaves some out. Counted here are tens of thousands of clones, about 82% occurring once; the ten biggest clones make up about 22%. Note on this clone: Its antigen is unknown.

This sequence originates from an adult with an advanced solid tumor such as melanoma, head and neck, liver or kidney cancer. The sample here was CD4+ or CD8+ T cells sorted from blood, taken in a trial of the OX40 agonist ivuxolimab.

This CDR3 reads CAGRLAGLDEQFF. CDR3 nucleotide sequence: TGTGCCGGGAGACTAGCGGGGTTGGATGAGCAGTTCTTC. The gene calls are TRBV7-9 and TRBJ2-1, with 11 positions matching TRBD2. CDR3 size: 13 residues. Unmatched junction bases numbered 8, after V lost 11 bases and J lost 8 bases. The germline CDR1 and CDR2 sequences are SEHNR and FQNEAQ (reference sequence).